This T cell receptor beta chain is from a study of CD8+ T cells in alopecia areata. V lost 7 bases, J lost 3 bases, and 12 bases lay in between. The CDR3 length is 13 residues. Germline V CDR1 and CDR2: FNHDT, SITEND (reference sequence). Study-wide results and caveats: Mice gave a clearer picture of TCR sharing than patients did, possibly for HLA-related reasons.

Sequencing used cDNA as its template, made by extracting RNA and reverse transcribing it. Only in-frame clones appear in the TCRdb table, and some are missing; sequencing was by immunoSEQ multiplex PCR. This sample includes approximately 280,000 clones with no singletons; its ten biggest clones take up 1.2%. This clone was observed a few times. The antigen is undetermined. Mouse gene names and germline throughout. The CDR3 is cut off 4 residues early in the read; its end comes from the germline J gene. Sorting used CD4, CD8alpha, NKG2D, NKG2ACE and other markers on pooled cutaneous lymph node cells. The receptor comes from a C3H/HeJ mouse with alopecia areata. This mouse strain has H2-k as its MHC haplotype. The chain couples TRBV19 to TRBJ2-3; TRBD1 is a possible D gene (5 bases). The sample comprised CD4+ T cells sorted from a lymph node. Partial CDR3 DNA: TGTGCCAGCGACGGGGAGGGGGCAGAA. Protein sequence: CASDGEGAE. The CDR3 in its entirety is CASDGEGAETLYF. The full variable domain, rest sourced from reference TRBV19 and TRBJ2-3, is GGIITQTPKFLIGQEGQKLTLKCQQNFNHDTMYWYRQDSGKGLRLIYYSITENDLQKGDLSEGYDASREKKSSFSLTVTSAQKNEMAVFLCASDGEGAETLYFGSGTRLTVL.